Shown below are 29 T cell receptor beta chains from a single sample sequenced in a study of TIL therapy for anti-PD-1-resistant metastatic lung cancer. Time point of the sample: pre-treatment sample, taken before nivolumab and TIL therapy. Pleural nodules or supraclavicular lymph nodes made up most of the excised metastases sampled. The libraries were made with immunoSEQ v3. This table comes from immunoSEQ multiplex PCR, and its TCRdb copy is limited to in-frame clones, with some not included. The sample yields more than 90,000 clones, approximately 65% seen once. The sample in question was tumor tissue, obtained at baseline. These receptors all come from a person aged 25-80 years with non-small cell lung cancer.

The chain has TRBV18 and TRBJ2-1, with 8 bases identical to TRBD2. Germline assignment: CDR1 KGHSH and CDR2 LQKENI. Trimming cost V 3 bases and J 5 bases; bases outside gene matches: 9. There are 16 residues in the CDR3. The CDR3 DNA is TGTGCCAGCTCACCCGGGGCGGGAGGTGTGAACAATGAGCAGTTCTTC. Its protein product is CASSPGAGGVNNEQFF.

This clone was seen a few times. The chain uses TRBV5-1 and TRBJ1-6; D remains unclear. The CDR3 spans 11 residues. Looked up from germline, CDR1 is SGHRS and CDR2 is YFSETQ. Trimming cost V 0 bases and J 14 bases, with 6 bases left between them. The CDR3 is CASSLGETLHF. The CDR3 DNA is TGCGCCAGCAGCTTGGGTGAAACCCTCCACTTT.

The J gene is TRBJ1-5, the V gene TRBV10-2; D is unclear. This CDR3 is built from 14 residues. Germline V CDR1 and CDR2: WSHSY, SAAADI. Trimming cost V 2 bases and J 3 bases, with 8 bases left between them. The CDR3 is CASSEAGYNQPQHF. CDR3 sequence (DNA): TGCGCCAGCAGTGAGGCCGGCTACAATCAGCCCCAGCATTTT.

This clone came up many times. The chain links TRBV14 to TRBJ2-1, with D possibly being TRBD1 (6 bases). Trimming stripped 3 bases from V and 3 bases from J, with 21 bases between. Germline V gives CDR1 SGHDN, CDR2 FVKESK. The CDR3 runs 18 residues. Written as DNA, the CDR3 is TGTGCCAGCAGCCAGGGATATGGGCGGACAGCCGACTACAATGAGCAGTTCTTC. Translated, it gives CASSQGYGRTADYNEQFF.

This clone was seen a handful of times. The rearrangement uses TRBV30 and TRBJ2-2, with a possible D match to TRBD2 (5 bases). Germline CDR1 reads GTSNPN; CDR2 reads SVGIG (reference sequence). CDR3 length: 11 residues. V was trimmed by 5 bases and J by 6 bases, leaving 7 bases between them. The CDR3 nucleotides are TGTGCCTGGGGGAGTGCCGGGGAGCTGTTTTTT. Amino acids: CAWGSAGELFF.

The chain recombines TRBV24-1 with TRBJ2-1; 11 bases line up with TRBD1. The germline V gene has CDR1 KGHDR and CDR2 SFDVKD. V was clipped by 5 bases and J by 9 bases; unmatched bases: 8. This CDR3 spans 15 amino acids. The CDR3 is CATSVGTGGISEQFF. DNA for the CDR3: TGTGCCACCAGTGTCGGGACAGGGGGAATCAGTGAGCAGTTCTTC.

The V and J genes are TRBV10-2 and TRBJ2-1; D possibly matches TRBD1 or TRBD2 (5 bases each). CDR1 is WSHSY, CDR2 SAAADI, per germline. CDR3 length: 14 amino acids. V was pared by 10 bases and J by 8 bases, with 21 bases between. CDR3 in DNA: TGCGCCACTCGAGGGGTGATCCTTGGAGATGAGCAGTTCTTC. Protein product: CATRGVILGDEQFF.

Notes on this clone: Sequence at one end of the junction differs from germline and may be a read error. The chain has TRBV12-3 or TRBV12-4 and TRBJ2-3; perhaps TRBD1 as D (5 bases). The CDR3 runs 13 residues. This chain's CDR3 is CASSLGATDTQYF. CDR3 nucleotide sequence: TGTGCCAGCAGCTTAGGGGCGACAGATACGCAGTATTTT.

The chain uses TRBV5-1 and TRBJ2-7; D might be TRBD1 or TRBD2, each matching 5 bases. CDR3 length: 14 residues. The V end was cut by 3 bases, the J end by 2 bases, with 12 bases between. Germline loops: CDR1 SGHRS, CDR2 YFSETQ. CDR3 bases: TGCGCCAGCAGCTCATCCGGGACCGCCTACGAGCAGTACTTC. Translation: CASSSSGTAYEQYF.

In its sample, this clone was seen a few times. CDR3 amino acids: CASSPDGRGYTF. The CDR3 DNA sequence: TGTGCCAGCAGCCCCGATGGCCGGGGCTACACCTTC. The J gene is TRBJ1-2, the V gene TRBV7-9, with D unclear. The CDR3 loop spans 12 amino acids. V gave up 5 bases and J gave up 8 bases, with 12 bases separating them. Looked up from germline, CDR1 is SEHNR and CDR2 is FQNEAQ (reference sequence).

This clone was counted between two and nine times. The J gene is TRBJ1-4, the V gene TRBV6-5; 7 bases match TRBD1. Germline V CDR1 and CDR2: MNHEY, SVGAGI. This CDR3 has 16 residues. V gave up 0 bases and J gave up 0 bases; unmatched junction bases: 1. CDR3 bases: TGTGCCAGCAGTTACTCCGGGACAGCAACTAATGAAAAACTGTTTTTT. Its translation is CASSYSGTATNEKLFF.

The table lists this clone with a few counts. The chain employs TRBV24-1 and TRBJ2-2; D is uncertain. CDR1 KGHDR and CDR2 SFDVKD come from the germline V gene. Trimming took 10 bases from V and 1 from J, leaving 9 bases between them. This CDR3 comprises 13 residues. The CDR3 region has the DNA TGTGCCACGGGCGCACAGAACACCGGGGAGCTGTTTTTT. This translates into CATGAQNTGELFF.

This chain uses TRBV28 with TRBJ1-2; D may be TRBD1 (5 bases). CDR1 is MDHEN, CDR2 SYDVKM, per germline. There are 15 residues in the CDR3. Between the trimmed V and J ends, which lost 1 base and 0 bases, there was a span of 9 bases. CDR3 in amino acids: CASSLFGGSNYGYTF. The CDR3 coding sequence is TGTGCCAGCAGTTTATTTGGGGGATCTAACTATGGCTACACCTTC.

V gene TRBV28 combines with J gene TRBJ2-1; 13 bases are a match to TRBD2. This CDR3 has 15 residues. CDR1 is MDHEN, CDR2 SYDVKM, per germline. V gave up 4 bases and J gave up 9 bases; unmatched junction bases: 6. CDR3 DNA sequence: TGTGCCAGCAGTTCCACTAGCGGGAGGGCCCCTGAGCAGTTCTTC. Residues: CASSSTSGRAPEQFF.

The chain is built from TRBV5-6 and TRBJ2-1; possibly TRBD1 or TRBD2 for D (5 bases each). Germline CDR1 reads SGHDT; CDR2 reads YYEEEE. The CDR3 is 11 amino acids. With 2 bases removed from V and 9 bases from J, the gap between germline ends came to 6 bases. The CDR3 DNA reads as TGTGCCAGCAGCTTCGGGACTGAGCAGTTCTTC. This translates into CASSFGTEQFF.

This clone has more than one count but fewer than ten. This chain uses TRBV19 with TRBJ1-4, with TRBD1 matching 7 bases. Germline-derived CDR1 and CDR2 are LNHDA and SQIVND (reference sequence). The CDR3 consists of 13 residues. The V gene end was trimmed by 8 bases and the J gene end by 6 bases; junction bases not matched to a gene: 6. The CDR3 reads CASAGTAYEKLFF. The CDR3 DNA reads TGTGCCAGTGCTGGGACAGCTTATGAAAAACTGTTTTTT.

In its sample, this clone was seen once. The chain carries TRBV5-4 and TRBJ1-2; D remains unclear. Between the trimmed V and J ends, which lost 2 bases and 1 base, there was a span of 6 bases. The CDR3 is made up of 13 amino acids. Germline V gene data show CDR1 as SGHNT and CDR2 as YYREEE (reference sequence). CDR3 bases: TGTGCCAGCAGCTTTGAGGGTAACTATGGCTACACCTTC. Its translation: CASSFEGNYGYTF.

The rearrangement joins TRBV2 to TRBJ2-3; D is unresolved. V was shortened by 7 bases and J by 1 base, with 15 bases between the two germline ends. This CDR3 comprises 15 residues. CDR1 and CDR2 (germline): SNHLY, FYNNEI. This CDR3 is CASMWEHLRTDTQYF. CDR3 coding DNA: TGTGCCAGCATGTGGGAACACTTACGCACAGATACGCAGTATTTT.

The genes are TRBV4-3 and TRBJ1-2; D gene uncertain. The V and J ends lost 1 base and 3 bases respectively, with 12 bases between them. The CDR3 is 15 amino acids. In germline, CDR1 is LGHNA, CDR2 YSLEER. The CDR3 protein is CASSQGWGIDYGYTF. The CDR3 DNA sequence: TGCGCCAGCAGCCAAGGCTGGGGTATTGACTATGGCTACACCTTC.

This rearrangement joins TRBV7-9 to TRBJ2-6; perhaps TRBD2 as D (5 bases). CDR3 size: 19 residues. Trimming removed 1 base at V and 0 bases at J, with 16 bases between. CDR1 SEHNR and CDR2 FQNEAQ come from the germline V gene (reference sequence). CDR3 bases: TGTGCCAGCAGCTTAGGCATTCGGGGTACCAGCTCTGGGGCCAACGTCCTGACTTTC. Its protein is CASSLGIRGTSSGANVLTF.

This clone was counted only a few times. The chain recombines TRBV5-8 with TRBJ2-7; D is uncertain. CDR1 and CDR2 from the germline V gene are SGHTS and YDEGEE. Between the trimmed V and J ends, which lost 4 bases and 6 bases, there was a span of 11 bases. The CDR3 length is 12 residues. CDR3 amino acids: CASSVSRAEQYF. The CDR3 DNA reads TGTGCCAGCAGCGTGAGCAGAGCCGAGCAGTACTTC. The variable domain in full, completed from reference TRBV5-8 and TRBJ2-7, reads EAGVTQSPTHLIKTRGQQATLRCSPISGHTSVYWYQQALGLGLQFLLWYDEGEERNRGNFPPRFSGRQFPNYSSELNVNALELEDSALYLCASSVSRAEQYFGPGTRLTVT.

The chain has TRBV19 and TRBJ2-4; D gene unclear. Germline lookup yields CDR1 LNHDA and CDR2 SQIVND (reference sequence). The CDR3 spans 15 residues. Trimming removed 5 bases at V and 0 bases at J, with 11 bases between. This CDR3 is CASSDSFLAKNIQYF. For the CDR3, the DNA is TGTGCCAGTAGTGATAGTTTTTTAGCCAAAAACATTCAGTACTTC.

This sequence joins TRBV3-1 (or the pseudogene TRBV3-2) and TRBJ1-5; D not certain. Germline assignment: CDR1 LGHDT and CDR2 YNNKEL (reference sequence). The V and J ends lost 0 bases and 2 bases respectively, with 8 bases between them. The CDR3 is made up of 15 amino acids. The CDR3 is CASSQDPRRNQPQHF. The CDR3 DNA reads as TGTGCCAGCAGCCAAGATCCCCGACGCAATCAGCCCCAGCATTTT.

This chain links TRBV9 with TRBJ2-7; 7 bases map to TRBD1. After removal of 3 bases from V and 6 bases from J, the junction contained 3 bases not matched to a gene. CDR1 and CDR2 from the germline V gene are SGDLS and YYNGEE. The CDR3 has 12 amino acids. As DNA, the CDR3 is TGTGCCAGCAGCGGAAACAGGGGCGAGCAGTACTTC. Encoded protein: CASSGNRGEQYF.

This clone was counted between two and nine times. The CDR3 reads CASSQADLAGLYNEQFF. Here the CDR3 DNA reads TGTGCCAGCAGCCAAGCCGATCTAGCGGGGCTCTACAATGAGCAGTTCTTC. The V call is TRBV4-2, the J call TRBJ2-1, with 9 bases that match TRBD2. J gave up 3 bases and V 1 base, and 7 bases lay outside the gene matches. CDR1 and CDR2 from the germline V gene are LGHNA and YNFKEQ. This CDR3 has 17 amino acids.

The chain couples TRBV30 to TRBJ2-5, with 9 bases lining up with TRBD1. Germline V gene sequence: CDR1 GTSNPN, CDR2 SVGIG (reference sequence). Losses at the gene ends were 5 bases for V and 0 bases for J; bases not matched to a gene: 1. This CDR3 has 13 residues. The CDR3 reads CAWDRGYQETQYF. The CDR3 DNA follows: TGTGCCTGGGACAGGGGGTACCAAGAGACCCAGTACTTC.

This clone has more than one count but fewer than ten. V gene TRBV20-1 combines with J gene TRBJ2-1; 7 positions match TRBD1. The ends lost 4 bases at V and 10 bases at J; junction bases unmatched: 4. CDR1 and CDR2 from the germline V gene are DFQATT and SNEGSKA (reference sequence). The length of the CDR3 is 11 residues. This CDR3 is CSANQGQEQFF. For the CDR3, the DNA is TGCAGTGCTAACCAGGGACAGGAGCAGTTCTTC.

The chain couples TRBV21-1 to TRBJ1-2; TRBD1 is the table's D call, not checked against the DNA. TRBV21-1 is shown as a pseudogene. The CDR3 extends over 13 amino acids. CDR3 in amino acids: CASSSNRAYGYTF. CDR3 in DNA: TGTGCCAGCAGCAGCAACAGGGCCTATGGCTACACCTTC.

The V and J genes are TRBV5-6 and TRBJ2-1; 7 bases line up with TRBD2. Looked up from germline, CDR1 is SGHDT and CDR2 is YYEEEE. The CDR3 spans 11 residues. Unmatched junction bases numbered 6, after V lost 10 bases and J lost 8 bases. The CDR3 coding sequence is TGTGCCTCTTCGGGGGGTCATGAGCAGTTCTTC. It encodes CASSGGHEQFF.